This TCR beta chain was recorded in a study of long-term antiretroviral therapy in people with HIV. General study points: ART-treated samples gained diversity yet remained below transplant donor controls. When set beside controls, HIV repertoires had CDR3 length ranges that were narrower.

Everyone in the study who had HIV was treated in the United States. The CDR3 is made up of 15 amino acids. The junction had 9 bases not matched to a gene; V was cut back by 8 bases and J by 4 bases. CDR1 and CDR2 (germline): SNHLY, FYNNEI. The run of the v3.0 immunoSEQ assay was at survey level. The data were produced by immunoSEQ multiplex PCR, yet TCRdb's version contains in-frame clones alone and is incomplete. The profile shows several thousand clones, roughly 84% of them singletons. In the case of this clone: What it recognizes is unknown.

The clonotype was recovered from a man between 35 and 55 years old with HIV. The sequences come from unsorted PBMCs, collected 1.1 years after starting antiretroviral therapy. V usage is TRBV2 and J usage is TRBJ1-1; TRBD1 agrees at 11 bases. The CDR3 loop is CASAGTGGLLTEAFF. The CDR3 coding sequence is TGTGCCAGCGCTGGGACAGGGGGTCTTCTCACTGAAGCTTTCTTT. The whole variable domain, remainder taken from reference TRBV2 and TRBJ1-1, is EPEVTQTPSHQVTQMGQEVILRCVPISNHLYFYWYRQILGQKVEFLVSFYNNEISEKSEIFDDQFSVERPDGSNFTLKIRSTKLEDSAMYFCASAGTGGLLTEAFFGQGTRLTVV.